Listed below are T cell receptor beta chains from one sample, sequenced in a study of T-cell reconstitution after alpha-beta-depleted transplantation in children. TCRdb used MiXCR to reprocess the PCR reads, holding one entry per CDR3 protein. The sample yields 300,000 to 400,000 distinct CDR3 sequences, 13% seen once. This specimen was PBMCs, taken from the stem cell graft. The origin of the receptors is a human donor who donated a stem cell graft to a child with Fanconi anemia. The CDR3 runs from the conserved cysteine through the conserved F or W. The D gene is left open where the match is weak. Some rows have no size entry. The others give once, few or many, or a class for an expanded clone.

>TRBJ2-3|TRBV2|.|.
TGTGCCAGCAGTTCCCTTGGGCCAGGAGATACGCAGTATTTT
CASSSLGPGDTQYF
>TRBJ2-1|TRBV11-1|.|TRBD2
TGTGCCAGCAGCGCGCGGGGGTTCCATGAGCAGTTCTTC
CASSARGFHEQFF
>TRBJ2-1|TRBV5-1|many|.
TGCGCCAGCAGCCTCATCGGGTATGAGCAGTTCTTC
CASSLIGYEQFF
>TRBJ2-1|TRBV7-9|many|.
TGTGCCAGCAGCTTAGATCAACGGACTGACAATGAGCAGTTCTTC
CASSLDQRTDNEQFF
>TRBJ2-7|TRBV2|.|TRBD1
TGTGCCAGCAGAGAAACGACAGGGAAAGGCGAGCAGTACTTC
CASRETTGKGEQYF
>TRBJ2-2|TRBV5-1|many|TRBD1
TGCGCCAGCAGCCTACAGGGACAGAAAAACACCGGGGAGCTGTTTTTT
CASSLQGQKNTGELFF
>TRBJ2-7|TRBV20-1|many|TRBD2
TGCAGTGCTAGCTACGGGACTACTGACGAGCAGTACTTC
CSASYGTTDEQYF
>TRBJ2-1|TRBV29-1|.|TRBD2
TGCAGCGTTGGACTAGCCTTTGGGGATGAGCAGTTCTTC
CSVGLAFGDEQFF
>TRBJ2-1|TRBV7-2|few|.
TGTGCCAGCAGCTTAGGAGGGTACGGGGAGCAGTTCTTC
CASSLGGYGEQFF
>TRBJ1-1|TRBV20-1|.|.
TGCAGTGCTAGAACCCTCGGGGTGCGAAACACTGAAGCTTTCTTT
CSARTLGVRNTEAFF
>TRBJ2-1|TRBV20-1|.|.
TGCAGTGCCTACTCTAGGAATGAGCAGTTCTTC
CSAYSRNEQFF
>TRBJ2-1|TRBV5-4|many|.
TGTGCCAGCAGCTCGACCTACAATGAGCAGTTCTTC
CASSSTYNEQFF
>TRBJ2-1|TRBV2|.|.
TGTGCCAGCAGTGACAGGGACGGATCCTACAATGAGCAGTTCTTC
CASSDRDGSYNEQFF
>TRBJ2-3|TRBV7-9|many|.
TGTGCCAGCAGCTTAGTTGCTACCAGCACAGATACGCAGTATTTT
CASSLVATSTDTQYF
>TRBJ2-3|TRBV27|.|TRBD2
TGTGCCAGCAGTTTACTCACTAGCGGGGGAGGAGATACGCAGTATTTT
CASSLLTSGGGDTQYF
>TRBJ2-1|TRBV5-4|few|.
TGTGCCAGCAGCTTGTTAGGGTTAGCCAATGAGCAGTTCTTC
CASSLLGLANEQFF
>TRBJ2-7|TRBV14|few|.
TGTGCCAGCAGCCTTGCCGGGCACGAGCAGCACTTC
CASSLAGHEQHF
>TRBJ1-5|TRBV18|few|TRBD1
TGTGCCAGCTCCGAGGGACAGGTGGGGGATCAGCCCCAGCATTTT
CASSEGQVGDQPQHF
>TRBJ2-7|TRBV4-3|.|.
TGCGCCAGCAGCCACGGGGGAAAGTACGAGCAGTACTTC
CASSHGGKYEQYF
>TRBJ1-5|TRBV12-3/TRBV12-4|many|.
TGTGCCAGCAGTTCCCGGGACGGACTCAATCAGCCCCAGCATTTT
CASSSRDGLNQPQHF
>TRBJ1-1|TRBV5-6|few|.
TGTGCCAGCAGCCCATACGGGGGACCGAACACTGAAGCTTTCTTT
CASSPYGGPNTEAFF
>TRBJ2-5|TRBV20-1|many|.
TGCAGTGCTAGAGATCAGGATAGCGCCGTAGAGACCCAGTACTTC
CSARDQDSAVETQYF
>TRBJ1-1|TRBV28|few|.
TGTGCCAGCAGCTACCCAACGGGGTCAGGGATGACTGAAGCTTTCTTT
CASSYPTGSGMTEAFF
>TRBJ1-1|TRBV29-1|many|TRBD1
TGCAGCTACAGGACAGGGGTGAGCACTGAAGCTTTCTTT
CSYRTGVSTEAFF
>TRBJ2-1|TRBV5-1|few|.
TGCGCCAGCAGCCCAGAGGGCAATGAGCAGTTCTTC
CASSPEGNEQFF
>TRBJ1-4|TRBV7-2|.|.
TGTGCCAGCAGCTTAGGAGGGGTTGGAGAAAAACTGTTTTTT
CASSLGGVGEKLFF
>TRBJ2-7|TRBV7-3|.|.
TGTGCCAGCAGCTTAAGTCCTAGCAGCTCGTACGAGCAGTACTTC
CASSLSPSSSYEQYF
>TRBJ1-5|TRBV7-2|few|.
TGTGCCAGCAGCTTACGCAGGGGTGGCAATCAGCCCCAGCATTTT
CASSLRRGGNQPQHF
>TRBJ2-3|TRBV15|many|TRBD1
TGTGCCACCAGCAGAGGAGGACAGGCTGGGGCAGATACGCAGTATTTT
CATSRGGQAGADTQYF
>TRBJ2-5|TRBV28|.|TRBD1
TGTGCCAGCATTGGGACAGACCAAGAGACCCAGTACTTC
CASIGTDQETQYF
>TRBJ2-1|TRBV4-3|few|.
TGCGCCAGCAGCCAAACAGAAAGCTCCTACAATGAGCAGTTCTTC
CASSQTESSYNEQFF
>TRBJ1-1|TRBV30|.|.
TGTGCCTGGAGGCAACAACTGAACACTGAAGCTTTCTTT
CAWRQQLNTEAFF
>TRBJ2-1|TRBV5-6|few|.
TGTGCCAGCAGCTTGGGGCCGGTTGAGCAGTTCTTC
CASSLGPVEQFF
>TRBJ1-2|TRBV9|.|.
TGTGCCAGCACTTTGGACCCTGGCCATAACTATGGCTACACCTTC
CASTLDPGHNYGYTF
>TRBJ1-1|TRBV5-1|.|TRBD1
TGCGCCAGCAGCTTACAGGGGGAATTGACTGAAGCTTTCTTT
CASSLQGELTEAFF
>TRBJ1-2|TRBV29-1|.|.
TGCAGCGTTGGACAGCTTCCTACCCCGGGAGCGTCCAACTATGGCTACACCTTC
CSVGQLPTPGASNYGYTF
>TRBJ1-1|TRBV20-1|many|.
TGCAGTGCTACCTGGAGGAACACTGAAGCTTTCTTT
CSATWRNTEAFF
>TRBJ2-5|TRBV5-1|many|.
TGCGCCAGCAGCTTGTGGCGCGGGGGCAGTCAAGAGACCCAGTACTTC
CASSLWRGGSQETQYF
>TRBJ1-5|TRBV6-1|.|TRBD1
TGTGCCAGCAGGCTGGGACAGTCAAGTCAGCCCCAGCATTTT
CASRLGQSSQPQHF
>TRBJ2-7|TRBV7-2|few|.
TGTGCCAGCAGTTTCTCCCACGGGGCGCCCGAGCAGTACTTC
CASSFSHGAPEQYF
>TRBJ1-1|TRBV3-1|few|.
TGTGCCAGCAGCCCCACAGGGCAGGGCGAAGCTTTCTTT
CASSPTGQGEAFF
>TRBJ1-2|TRBV27|few|.
TGTGCCAGCAGTCCCTCTGGGGGGCCCTATGGCTACACCTTC
CASSPSGGPYGYTF
>TRBJ2-3|TRBV5-5|many|TRBD2
TGTGCCAGCTGGGGAGCGGGGGATCCAGATACGCAGTATTTT
CASWGAGDPDTQYF
>TRBJ2-3|TRBV20-1|.|.
TGCAGTGCTTGGGGTAGGGGGAGACCCAGCACAGATACGCAGTATTTT
CSAWGRGRPSTDTQYF
>TRBJ2-3|TRBV12-3/TRBV12-4|few|.
TGTGCCAGCAGCTGGCGCTCGGTCTCAGATACGCAGTATTTT
CASSWRSVSDTQYF
>TRBJ2-7|TRBV7-3|few|.
TGTGCCAGCAGCGTAACATCCTACGAGCAGTACTTC
CASSVTSYEQYF
>TRBJ2-5|TRBV5-1|few|.
TGCGCCAGCAGTTGGGGGCAGGGACGAGAGACCCAGTACTTC
CASSWGQGRETQYF
>TRBJ2-5|TRBV5-1|many|TRBD1
TGCGCCAGCAGCTTGGACGGGACAGGGTATGAGACCCAGTACTTC
CASSLDGTGYETQYF
>TRBJ2-5|TRBV6-1|few|.
TGTGCCAGCAGCTCCGCCGGGCCTCAAGAGACCCAGTACTTC
CASSSAGPQETQYF
>TRBJ2-3|TRBV7-9|.|.
TGTGCCAGCAGCTTGGAAAGTATACAAGATACGCAGTATTTT
CASSLESIQDTQYF
>TRBJ2-1|TRBV5-4|many|.
TGTGCCAGCAGGCTCCGTACTTGGGTGGGCAGGGGAGGCAATGAGCAGTTCTTC
CASRLRTWVGRGGNEQFF
>TRBJ1-5|TRBV7-8|.|TRBD1
TGTGCCAGCAGCTTACAGGGACAGGCCAATCAGCCCCAGCATTTT
CASSLQGQANQPQHF
>TRBJ2-5|TRBV24-1|.|TRBD1
TGTGCCACCAGTGCGGGGACAGGGCACGAGACCCAGTACTTC
CATSAGTGHETQYF
>TRBJ2-2|TRBV5-5|.|.
TGTGCCAGCAGCCCTGTGCGCCCAGCGAACACCGGGGAGCTGTTTTTT
CASSPVRPANTGELFF
>TRBJ1-2|TRBV5-5|few|TRBD1
TGTGCCAGCAGTTCGAAAACTTCCGGACAGGCTCACGGCTACACCTTC
CASSSKTSGQAHGYTF
>TRBJ1-1|TRBV4-1|few|TRBD1
TGCGCCAGCAGCCGCACAGGGGATCACACTGAAGCTTTCTTT
CASSRTGDHTEAFF
>TRBJ2-3|TRBV18|many|TRBD1
TGTGCCAGCTCACCTCCCGGGACAGGGGGCCACACAGATACGCAGTATTTT
CASSPPGTGGHTDTQYF
>TRBJ1-1|TRBV5-1|.|.
TGCGCCAGCACCTATATCGGGAACACTGAAGCTTTCTTT
CASTYIGNTEAFF